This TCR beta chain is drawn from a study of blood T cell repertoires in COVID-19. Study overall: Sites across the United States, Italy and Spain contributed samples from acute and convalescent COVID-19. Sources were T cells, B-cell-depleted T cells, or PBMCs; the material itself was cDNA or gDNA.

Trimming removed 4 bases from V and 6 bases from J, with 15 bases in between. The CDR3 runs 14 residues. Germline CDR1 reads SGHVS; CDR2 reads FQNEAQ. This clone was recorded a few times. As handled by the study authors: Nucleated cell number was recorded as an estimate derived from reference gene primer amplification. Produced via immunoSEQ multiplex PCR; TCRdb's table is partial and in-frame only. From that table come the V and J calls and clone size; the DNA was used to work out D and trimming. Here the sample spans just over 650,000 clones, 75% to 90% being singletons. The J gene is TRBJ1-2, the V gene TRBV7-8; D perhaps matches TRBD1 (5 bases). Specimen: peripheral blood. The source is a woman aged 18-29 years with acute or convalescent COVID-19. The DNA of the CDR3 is TGTGCCAGCAGCTCCGAACCGGGGGTGGATGGCTACACCTTC. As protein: CASSSEPGVDGYTF.